The 11 T cell receptor beta chains presented below share a single source sample, sequenced in a study of OX40 agonist ivuxolimab in advanced cancers. Some clones are missing from TCRdb's copy, which holds only in-frame ones; the method was immunoSEQ multiplex PCR. Of some 78,000 clones listed, around nine tenths are singletons. Sample: CD4+ or CD8+ T cells sorted from blood, taken in a trial of the OX40 agonist ivuxolimab. Receptors originate from an adult with an advanced solid tumor such as melanoma, head and neck, liver or kidney cancer.

This rearrangement joins TRBV7-2 to TRBJ1-5; D uncertain. CDR3 length: 14 amino acids. V was clipped by 1 base and J by 1 base, with 5 bases between them. Per the germline V gene, CDR1 is SGHTA and CDR2 is FQGNSA. CDR3: CASSLVNSNQPQHF. As DNA, the CDR3 is TGTGCCAGCAGCTTAGTAAACAGCAATCAGCCCCAGCATTTT. Supplemented by reference TRBV7-2 and TRBJ1-5, the full variable domain reads GAGVSQSPSNKVTEKGKDVELRCDPISGHTALYWYRQSLGQGLEFLIYFQGNSAPDKSGLPSDRFSAERTGGSVSTLTIQRTQQEDSAVYLCASSLVNSNQPQHFGDGTRLSIL.

The genes are TRBV4-1 and TRBJ1-1; D gene ambiguous. The germline V gene encodes CDR1 MGHRA and CDR2 YSYEKL. Trimming took 1 base from V and 4 from J, leaving 13 bases between them. The CDR3 contains 15 residues. CDR3 protein: CASSQATSRVTEAFF. In nucleotides, the CDR3 is TGCGCCAGCAGCCAAGCAACGTCTCGGGTCACTGAAGCTTTCTTT.

V gene TRBV5-1 combines with J gene TRBJ2-3; tentatively, D is TRBD2 (5 bases). The germline CDR1 and CDR2 sequences are SGHRS and YFSETQ. This CDR3 comprises 15 residues. Trimming took off 1 base at V and 0 bases at J, with 9 bases between the two ends. CDR3 loop: CASSLMGASTDTQYF. The CDR3 DNA reads TGCGCCAGCAGCTTGATGGGAGCAAGCACAGATACGCAGTATTTT.

V usage is TRBV11-1 and J usage is TRBJ1-4; possible D gene TRBD1, 6 bases. With 6 bases removed from V and 7 bases from J, the gap between germline ends came to 12 bases. Germline loops: CDR1 SGHAT, CDR2 FQDESV (reference sequence). This CDR3 is built from 13 residues. CDR3 residues: CASSQGTLEKLFF. The DNA of the CDR3 is TGTGCCAGCAGTCAAGGGACACTTGAAAAACTGTTTTTT. The variable domain in full, completed from reference TRBV11-1 and TRBJ1-4, reads EAEVAQSPRYKITEKSQAVAFWCDPISGHATLYWYRQILGQGPELLVQFQDESVVDDSQLPKDRFSAERLKGVDSTLKIQPAELGDSAMYLCASSQGTLEKLFFGSGTQLSVL.

The chain combines TRBV6-1 with TRBJ2-7, with 10 bases that match TRBD2. Germline V gene lookup returns CDR1 MNHNS and CDR2 SASEGT. This CDR3 is built from 14 residues. J was trimmed by 3 bases and V by 6 bases; bases with no gene match: 5. The CDR3 DNA reads TGTGCCAGCAGGAGACTAGCGGGTATCTACGAGCAGTACTTC. The encoded protein is CASRRLAGIYEQYF.

This clone was detected only once. The chain is built from TRBV14 and TRBJ1-2; D is undetermined. V was cut by 4 bases and J by 3 bases, with 12 bases left in between. This CDR3 is built from 14 residues. Germline V gene lookup returns CDR1 SGHDN and CDR2 FVKESK. The CDR3 DNA is TGTGCCAGCAGCCCTTTGTTTGGGTACTATGGCTACACCTTC. This codes for CASSPLFGYYGYTF.

The rearrangement joins TRBV19 to TRBJ1-3, with D unclear. Per the germline V gene, CDR1 is LNHDA and CDR2 is SQIVND (reference sequence). With 8 bases removed from V and 2 bases from J, the gap between germline ends came to 13 bases. The CDR3 has 14 residues. The CDR3 DNA follows: TGTGCCAGTCGTCCTCCAAAGGCTGGAAACACCATATATTTT. Protein sequence: CASRPPKAGNTIYF.

V gene TRBV19 combines with J gene TRBJ2-7, with TRBD2 identical over 11 bases. CDR3 length equals 16 residues. Germline V CDR1 and CDR2: LNHDA, SQIVND (reference sequence). V lost 4 bases to trimming and J lost 1 base; unmatched junction nucleotides: 6. CDR3 DNA: TGTGCCAGTAGTAGGGGACTAGCGGTCCTTTCCTACGAGCAGTACTTC. It is translated as CASSRGLAVLSYEQYF.

The table lists this clone with a few counts. The chain carries TRBV5-6 and TRBJ1-5, with D uncertain. CDR3 length equals 12 residues. Trimming removed 6 bases at V and 4 bases at J, with 8 bases between. Germline V gene sequence: CDR1 SGHDT, CDR2 YYEEEE. CDR3 sequence (DNA): TGTGCCAGCACCAAACTTAATCAGCCCCAGCATTTT. Encoded protein: CASTKLNQPQHF.

The rearrangement joins TRBV9 to TRBJ2-1; TRBD2 matches 10 bases. CDR1 SGDLS and CDR2 YYNGEE come from the germline V gene. V dropped 10 bases and J dropped 2; count of bases not matched to a gene: 21. The length of the CDR3 is 19 residues. CDR3 residues: CAYQGLSGGGNSPYNEQFF. The CDR3 DNA reads TGTGCCTACCAAGGACTGAGCGGGGGGGGAAACTCCCCCTACAATGAGCAGTTCTTC.

The chain links TRBV6-1 to TRBJ1-5; D not resolved. Germline CDR1 MNHNS, CDR2 SASEGT. CDR3 size: 13 residues. Trimming took 8 bases from V and 2 from J, leaving 10 bases between them. CDR3 nucleotides: TGTGCCAGCGAACTGGATCGCAATCAGCCCCAGCATTTT. Its translation is CASELDRNQPQHF.